The 26 T cell receptor beta chains below were found in one sample sequenced in a study of CD8 T cells in ankylosing spondylitis (dated by TCRdb to 2016 to 2017). Broad study findings and their caveats: A TCR beta motif made up of seven or eight highly homologous amino acid variants appeared to be characteristic of blood from ankylosing spondylitis patients.

The library relied on 5' RACE. For sequencing, an Illumina HiSeq 2500 was employed. TCRdb handled the public reads itself, with Q25 trimming in fastp and clone calling in MiXCR, and kept productive beta chains. Entries are consolidated by CDR3 protein sequence, retaining the most common genes and DNA. Present in this sample are around 890,000 distinct CDR3 sequences, over 9.5% of which were seen just once. Jointly, the top ten make up approximately 0.51% of the sample. No antigens are known for them. The sequenced sample consisted of blood, either unsorted or a sorted T cell fraction (not recorded which). The receptor set was obtained from a male donor with ankylosing spondylitis.

Ten or more counts support this clonotype. The chain recombines TRBV20-1 with TRBJ2-1; 7 nucleotides agree with TRBD2. The V gene's germline CDR1 is DFQATT and CDR2 SNEGSKA (reference sequence). V trimming: 6 bases; J trimming: 3 bases; junction bases outside the gene matches: 8. The CDR3 has 14 amino acids. The CDR3 DNA follows: TGCAGTGCCCGTCGGGCTAGCGGCTACAATGAGCAGTTCTTC. Protein product: CSARRASGYNEQFF.

This chain joins TRBV4-1 and TRBJ2-2; TRBD2 matches 8 bases. The CDR3 is 16 residues long. Trimming took 1 base from V and 7 from J; bases not matched to a gene: 8. CDR1 MGHRA and CDR2 YSYEKL come from the germline V gene. This CDR3 reads CASSQGSGKGGGELFF. The CDR3 nucleotides are TGCGCCAGCAGCCAAGGTAGCGGGAAAGGTGGCGGGGAGCTGTTTTTT.

This clonotype occurred a few times. The chain combines TRBV10-3 with TRBJ1-5; 7 positions agree with TRBD1. V dropped 11 bases and J dropped 5; count of bases not matched to a gene: 9. This CDR3 comprises 13 residues. In germline, CDR1 is ENHRY, CDR2 SYGVKD. CDR3 sequence (DNA): TGTGCCTCTCAGGGAGGGGGCGATCAGCCCCAGCATTTT. Translated, it gives CASQGGGDQPQHF.

This chain connects TRBV7-2 to TRBJ1-5, with D perhaps TRBD1 (5 bases). Trimming took off 5 bases at V and 0 bases at J, with 14 bases between the two ends. The CDR3 covers 16 residues. Germline V gene sequence: CDR1 SGHTA, CDR2 FQGNSA. The CDR3 DNA follows: TGTGCCAGCAGCAGAGGGGCAGGGATTAGCAATCAGCCCCAGCATTTT. As protein: CASSRGAGISNQPQHF. The full variable domain, with the rest looked up from reference TRBV7-2 and TRBJ1-5, is GAGVSQSPSNKVTEKGKDVELRCDPISGHTALYWYRQSLGQGLEFLIYFQGNSAPDKSGLPSDRFSAERTGGSVSTLTIQRTQQEDSAVYLCASSRGAGISNQPQHFGDGTRLSIL.

This clonotype was detected ten times or more. The genes are TRBV5-5 and TRBJ1-5; D is perhaps TRBD1 (5 bases). The length of the CDR3 is 15 residues. Germline lookup yields CDR1 SGHKS and CDR2 YYEKEE (reference sequence). V lost 0 bases and J 4 bases, leaving 11 bases between the germline ends. This CDR3 reads CASSLARVGNQPQHF. The CDR3 DNA follows: TGTGCCAGCAGCTTGGCCAGGGTAGGGAATCAGCCCCAGCATTTT. Based on the CDR3 plus reference TRBV5-5 and TRBJ1-5, the full variable domain is DAGVTQSPTHLIKTRGQQVTLRCSPISGHKSVSWYQQVLGQGPQFIFQYYEKEERGRGNFPDRFSARQFPNYSSELNVNALLLGDSALYLCASSLARVGNQPQHFGDGTRLSIL.

This clonotype came up many times. V is TRBV20-1 and J is TRBJ1-5; 9 positions match TRBD1. The CDR3 is 16 residues long. Unmatched junction bases numbered 12, after V lost 3 bases and J lost 6 bases. Germline V gene sequence: CDR1 DFQATT, CDR2 SNEGSKA (reference sequence). Written as DNA, the CDR3 is TGCAGTGCTAGGTCCTCCGGTGGGACAGGGTTTCAGCCCCAGCATTTT. Translated: CSARSSGGTGFQPQHF.

The table lists this clonotype with a few counts. The chain links TRBV6-2 or TRBV6-3 to TRBJ2-1; D uncertain. Deletions cut 7 bases from V and 3 bases from J, with 7 bases between. CDR3 length equals 12 residues. The germline CDR1 and CDR2 sequences are MNHEY and SVGEGT. CDR3 sequence: CASNDRYNEQFF. CDR3 nucleotide sequence: TGTGCCAGCAACGATCGCTACAATGAGCAGTTCTTC.

The J gene is TRBJ2-3, the V gene TRBV6-2 or TRBV6-3; no firm D call. Germline CDR1 MNHEY, CDR2 SVGEGT. The CDR3 totals 11 residues. Trimming left V 4 bases short and J 5 bases short, with 4 bases between. The CDR3 region has the DNA TGTGCCAGCAGTTGGATAGATACGCAGTATTTT. Amino acid sequence: CASSWIDTQYF.

The V call is TRBV20-1, the J call TRBJ1-5; D is unclear. CDR3 length: 14 amino acids. Trimming removed 1 base from V and 0 bases from J, with 7 bases in between. CDR1 is DFQATT, CDR2 SNEGSKA, per germline (reference sequence). In nucleotides, the CDR3 is TGCAGTGCTAGAGCGCGGAATAGCAATCAGCCCCAGCATTTT. Its protein product is CSARARNSNQPQHF.

In this sample, this clonotype turned up a few times. The V and J genes are TRBV27 and TRBJ2-1, with 9 bases aligning to TRBD2. The J segment lost 2 bases and the V segment lost 3 bases, leaving 5 bases of the junction unmatched. Germline assignment: CDR1 MNHEY and CDR2 SMNVEV (reference sequence). The CDR3 contains 16 residues. This chain's CDR3 is CASSFEREVPYNEQFF. The CDR3 region has the DNA TGTGCCAGCAGTTTCGAGCGGGAGGTCCCCTACAATGAGCAGTTCTTC.

The chain couples TRBV5-4 to TRBJ2-2; 7 bases fit TRBD2. V was pared by 2 bases and J by 5 bases, with 6 bases of the junction left unmatched. The CDR3 sequence is 15 residues long. From germline, CDR1 is SGHNT and CDR2 YYREEE (reference sequence). Written as DNA, the CDR3 is TGTGCCAGCAGCTTCGGCGGGAGTTATACCGGGGAGCTGTTTTTT. The encoded protein is CASSFGGSYTGELFF.

This clonotype showed up just a few times. V usage is TRBV7-9 and J usage is TRBJ2-1; D remains ambiguous. V dropped 8 bases and J dropped 7 bases, with 9 bases sitting between them. Germline CDR1 and CDR2: SEHNR and FQNEAQ (reference sequence). CDR3 length equals 11 residues. CDR3 nucleotides: TGTGCCAGCGTTGGGGAAAATGAGCAGTTCTTC. It is translated as CASVGENEQFF.

The chain has TRBV18 and TRBJ2-7; 10 positions match TRBD1. In germline, CDR1 is KGHSH, CDR2 LQKENI. The trim removed 4 bases at V and 3 bases at J, leaving 6 bases unmatched. This CDR3 region has 15 residues. The DNA for the CDR3 is TGTGCCAGCTCACGGGACAGGGGATCGGGCTACGAGCAGTACTTC. Its translation is CASSRDRGSGYEQYF.

This clonotype was seen a handful of times. The chain is built from TRBV20-1 and TRBJ2-1; D ambiguous. The CDR3 loop spans 13 amino acids. The ends were cut back, 3 bases at V and 2 bases at J, with 8 bases in the middle. The V gene's germline CDR1 is DFQATT and CDR2 SNEGSKA (reference sequence). The CDR3 loop is CSARSSTYNEQFF. Written as DNA, the CDR3 is TGCAGTGCTAGGTCAAGCACCTACAATGAGCAGTTCTTC.

This clonotype was detected ten times or more. The J gene is TRBJ2-1, the V gene TRBV27; perhaps TRBD2 as D (6 bases). V lost 6 bases, J lost 0 bases, and 15 bases lay in between. CDR1 and CDR2 from the germline V gene are MNHEY and SMNVEV (reference sequence). The CDR3 runs 16 residues. CDR3: CASSPLGGVSYNEQFF. Written as DNA, the CDR3 is TGTGCCAGCAGCCCCCTAGGCGGGGTCTCCTACAATGAGCAGTTCTTC.

This clonotype showed up many times. The rearrangement uses TRBV12-3 or TRBV12-4 and TRBJ2-1; D may be TRBD2 (7 bases). The V end lost 2 bases, the J end lost 7 bases, and 15 bases lay between the germline ends. This CDR3 has 15 residues. CDR3 DNA sequence: TGTGCCAGCAGTTTAAGGGGGAGGGCCGGAAATGAGCAGTTCTTC. Its translation: CASSLRGRAGNEQFF.

The V gene is TRBV9, the J gene TRBJ1-1, with TRBD1 as a possible D gene (5 bases). V lost 0 bases to trimming and J lost 5 bases, with 23 bases between them. Germline CDR1 SGDLS, CDR2 YYNGEE. CDR3 length: 18 amino acids. The CDR3 reads CASSVVEGQIGGGTEAFF. The CDR3 coding sequence is TGTGCCAGCAGCGTAGTTGAGGGCCAGATTGGGGGAGGAACTGAAGCTTTCTTT.

Ten or more counts support this clonotype. The chain joins TRBV12-3 or TRBV12-4 to TRBJ2-2, with TRBD1 matching over 8 bases. CDR3 length: 15 residues. With 6 bases clipped from V and 7 bases from J, the junction kept 10 bases outside the gene matches. Here the CDR3 reads CASRRETGVNGELFF. DNA of the CDR3: TGTGCCAGCAGAAGGGAGACAGGGGTTAACGGGGAGCTGTTTTTT.

This clonotype occurred a few times. The chain is built from TRBV11-2 and TRBJ1-2, with TRBD1 as a possible D gene (6 bases). Per germline, CDR1 SGHAT and CDR2 FQNNGV. The CDR3 has 17 amino acids. V lost 5 bases to trimming and J lost 1 base, with 20 bases between them. The CDR3 loop reads CASSARPTGSLNYGYTF. CDR3 in DNA: TGTGCCAGCAGCGCACGGCCGACAGGTTCCCTTAACTATGGCTACACCTTC.

There are many counts of this clonotype. CDR3 protein: CASKAGSYGYTF. The DNA for the CDR3 is TGTGCCAGCAAGGCGGGGTCCTATGGCTACACCTTC. The V gene is TRBV12-3 or TRBV12-4, the J gene TRBJ1-2; no clear D gene. The CDR3 consists of 12 residues. The ends were cut back, 7 bases at V and 4 bases at J, with 10 bases in the middle.

This clonotype was seen more than once but under ten times. The chain links TRBV28 to TRBJ2-7, with 7 bases fitting TRBD1. V lost 5 bases and J lost 5; bases outside the gene matches: 12. CDR3 size: 15 residues. CDR1 and CDR2 from the germline V gene are MDHEN and SYDVKM. CDR3 DNA: TGTGCCAGCAGTGCTACCGAGACAGGGCGAAACGAGCAGTACTTC. Encoded protein: CASSATETGRNEQYF.

The J gene is TRBJ1-4, the V gene TRBV4-2; the D gene is possibly TRBD1 (6 bases). This CDR3 contains 15 residues. CDR1 and CDR2 (germline): LGHNA, YNFKEQ. Trimming left V 4 bases short and J 8 bases short, with 17 bases between. The CDR3 coding sequence is TGTGCCAGCAGCCCCGGGGTGGGGGCAAAGGAAAAACTGTTTTTT. The encoded protein is CASSPGVGAKEKLFF.

This clonotype has ten or more counts. The CDR3 DNA reads TGCAGTGCAGGGGGCGGGGATCAGCCCCAGCATTTT. Its translation is CSAGGGDQPQHF. The gene calls are TRBV20-1 and TRBJ1-5; 7 bases line up with TRBD1. The germline V gene encodes CDR1 DFQATT and CDR2 SNEGSKA (reference sequence). V shed 6 bases and J 5 bases; nucleotides not matched to a gene: 4. The CDR3 length is 12 residues.

This clonotype was detected many times. The rearrangement joins TRBV7-2 to TRBJ1-2; D uncertain. Germline-derived CDR1 and CDR2 are SGHTA and FQGNSA. This CDR3 is built from 13 residues. The ends were cut back, 5 bases at V and 3 bases at J, with 10 bases in the middle. CDR3 amino acids: CASSPPSDYGYTF. The CDR3 DNA reads as TGTGCCAGCAGCCCCCCATCCGACTATGGCTACACCTTC.

The chain has TRBV29-1 and TRBJ1-4; D ambiguous. Trimming pared 6 bases from V and 8 bases from J, leaving 13 bases between. The CDR3 covers 12 residues. CDR1 and CDR2 from the germline V gene are SQVTM and ANQGSEA. The CDR3 protein is CSVQTPGEKLFF. CDR3 nucleotide sequence: TGCAGCGTACAGACCCCCGGAGAAAAACTGTTTTTT.

This rearrangement joins TRBV4-3 to TRBJ2-5; unclear D gene. The V gene lost 0 bases and the J gene lost 7 bases, with 15 bases spanning the gap. The CDR3 sequence is 15 residues long. Germline CDR1 reads LGHNA; CDR2 reads YSLEER. The CDR3 region is CASSQDLGSSGTQYF. In DNA, the CDR3 is TGCGCCAGCAGCCAAGATCTCGGGTCGTCGGGGACCCAGTACTTC.